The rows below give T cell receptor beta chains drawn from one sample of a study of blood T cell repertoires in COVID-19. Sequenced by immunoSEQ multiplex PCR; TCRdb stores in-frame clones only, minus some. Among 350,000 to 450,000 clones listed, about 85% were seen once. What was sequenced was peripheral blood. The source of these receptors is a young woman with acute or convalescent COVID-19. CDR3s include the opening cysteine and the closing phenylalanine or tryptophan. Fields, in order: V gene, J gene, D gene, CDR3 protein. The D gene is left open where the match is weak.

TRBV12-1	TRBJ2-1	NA	CASSLRLADYNEQFF
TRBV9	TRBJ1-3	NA	CASSSEVGQSSGNTIYF
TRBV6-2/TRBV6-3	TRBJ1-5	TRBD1	CASSGETGGVQPQHF
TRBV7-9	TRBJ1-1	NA	CASSWETEFNTEAFF
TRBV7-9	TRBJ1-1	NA	CASSLPTVNTEAFF
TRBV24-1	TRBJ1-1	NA	CATSSGEYTEAFF
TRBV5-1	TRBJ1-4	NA	CASSMDRSPEKLFF
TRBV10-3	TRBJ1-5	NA	CAISEWASNQPQHF
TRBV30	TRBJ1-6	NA	CAWKNWGDGSPLHF
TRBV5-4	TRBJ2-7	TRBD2	CASSLGTSSSYEQYF
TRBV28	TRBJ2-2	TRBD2	CASSSYGGSQEGTGELFF
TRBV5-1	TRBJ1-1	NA	CASSPTGGGMNTEAFF
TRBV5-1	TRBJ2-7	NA	CASYTGSGEQYF
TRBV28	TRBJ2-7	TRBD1	CASSYTGTGWREQYF
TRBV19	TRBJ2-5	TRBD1	CASSPGGNLRETQYF
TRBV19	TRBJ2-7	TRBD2	CASSIGSSGIFEQYF
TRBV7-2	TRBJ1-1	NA	CASSSKQMNTEAFF
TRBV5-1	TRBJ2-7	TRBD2	CASSPSGYYEQYF
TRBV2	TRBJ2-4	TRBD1	CASLGTGENIQYF